A single sample gave rise to the 10 T cell receptor beta chains below, sequenced in a study of cytomegalovirus exposure and HLA in healthy donors (dated by TCRdb to about 2017). Library prep was done by the immunoSEQ multiplex PCR assay. For the multiplex PCR, a mixture combining 60 forward primers for TCR Vbeta segments and 13 reverse primers for TCR Jbeta segments was used. TCRdb carries this immuneACCESS record with in-frame sequences only. Its versions omit some clonotypes, under half of them owing to an unresolved V gene in the studies checked, with the rest unexplained. The sample records 130,000 to 150,000 clones, 75% to 80% of which are singletons. Jointly, the top ten make up 2% to 3% of the sample. The sample comprised PBMCs. All receptors derive from a woman aged 18 to 35 in good health and CMV-seropositive.

This clone was seen once. The V call is TRBV4-1, the J call TRBJ1-4, with a weak D call TRBD1 (5 bases). Per the germline V gene, CDR1 is MGHRA and CDR2 is YSYEKL. V lost 1 base to trimming and J lost 10 bases, with 10 bases between them. The CDR3 runs to 13 residues. The CDR3 sequence is CASSQVREGKLFF. The CDR3 bases are TGCGCCAGCAGCCAAGTCAGGGAAGGAAAACTGTTTTTT.

V and J are TRBV9 and TRBJ2-2; TRBD1 aligns across 7 bases. The CDR3 length is 17 residues. V was clipped by 3 bases and J by 1 base; unmatched bases: 9. Germline lookup yields CDR1 SGDLS and CDR2 YYNGEE. DNA for the CDR3: TGTGCCAGCAGCGATGGGCTGGGGACAGTGAACACCGGGGAGCTGTTTTTT. The encoded protein is CASSDGLGTVNTGELFF. Filled out from reference TRBV9 and TRBJ2-2, the complete variable domain reads DSGVTQTPKHLITATGQRVTLRCSPRSGDLSVYWYQQSLDQGLQFLIQYYNGEERAKGNILERFSAQQFPDLHSELNLSSLELGDSALYFCASSDGLGTVNTGELFFGEGSRLTVL.

A single count supports this clone. The V and J genes are TRBV7-2 and TRBJ2-6, with D unclear. The CDR3 length is 17 residues. The V and J ends lost 5 bases and 0 bases respectively, with 14 bases between them. In germline, CDR1 is SGHTA, CDR2 FQGNSA. The CDR3 nucleotides read TGTGCCAGCAGCCACGGTGGGCGCGTCTCTGGGGCCAACGTCCTGACTTTC. It encodes CASSHGGRVSGANVLTF.

This clone appeared a few times. The chain combines TRBV5-1 with TRBJ1-1, with 8 bases aligning to TRBD1. The junction had 9 bases not matched to a gene; V was cut back by 4 bases and J by 10 bases. The CDR3 consists of 13 residues. The germline gives CDR1 SGHRS, CDR2 YFSETQ. CDR3 amino acids: CASSPRGQGGAFF. The CDR3 DNA reads as TGCGCCAGCAGCCCTCGAGGACAGGGAGGAGCTTTCTTT.

This clone has just a few counts. The V gene is TRBV6-1, the J gene TRBJ2-1; 11 bases fit TRBD1. The CDR3 is made up of 15 amino acids. J was trimmed by 6 bases and V by 4 bases; bases with no gene match: 5. Germline lookup yields CDR1 MNHNS and CDR2 SASEGT. In DNA, the CDR3 is TGTGCCAGCAGTGCTTCCGGGACAGGGGGCAATGAGCAGTTCTTC. It yields the protein CASSASGTGGNEQFF.

This clone was counted once. This chain links TRBV11-2 with TRBJ1-3; D is unresolved. The V end was cut by 4 bases, the J end by 0 bases, with 4 bases between. Germline V gene data show CDR1 as SGHAT and CDR2 as FQNNGV. This CDR3 is built from 13 residues. CDR3 loop: CASSSLSGNTIYF. CDR3 nucleotides: TGTGCCAGCAGCTCACTCTCTGGAAACACCATATATTTT.

This clone was seen a few times. The chain recombines TRBV6-1 with TRBJ2-7; a weak D match, TRBD2 (5 bases). CDR3 length equals 15 residues. V was clipped by 2 bases and J by 0 bases, with 11 bases between them. Germline V gene sequence: CDR1 MNHNS, CDR2 SASEGT. DNA for the CDR3: TGTGCCAGCAGTGAACAAAGCGGAAGCTCCTACGAGCAGTACTTC. This codes for CASSEQSGSSYEQYF.

V and J are TRBV11-2 and TRBJ2-1, with 9 bases lining up with TRBD2. Germline V gene sequence: CDR1 SGHAT, CDR2 FQNNGV. This CDR3 is built from 17 residues. V shed 5 bases, J shed 6 bases, and the junction held 14 bases outside the gene matches. CDR3 protein: CASSVPRGGIFSNEQFF. The CDR3 DNA follows: TGTGCCAGCAGCGTCCCGCGGGGGGGGATATTTAGCAATGAGCAGTTCTTC.

The rearrangement joins TRBV5-1 to TRBJ2-7, with TRBD1 as a possible D gene (6 bases). The germline gives CDR1 SGHRS, CDR2 YFSETQ. Trimming took 5 bases from V and 0 from J, leaving 21 bases between them. The CDR3 loop spans 17 amino acids. CDR3 loop: CASRLEWGHDSSYEQYF. CDR3 in DNA: TGCGCCAGCAGGCTTGAATGGGGGCACGACAGCTCCTACGAGCAGTACTTC.

This chain links TRBV28 with TRBJ1-2, with D possibly matching TRBD1 (6 bases). With 6 bases removed from V and 7 bases from J, the gap between germline ends came to 18 bases. Germline V gene data show CDR1 as MDHEN and CDR2 as SYDVKM. CDR3 size: 14 residues. CDR3: CASRGGGGDRGYTF. The CDR3 nucleotides read TGTGCCAGCAGAGGGGGGGGAGGGGACCGTGGCTACACCTTC.